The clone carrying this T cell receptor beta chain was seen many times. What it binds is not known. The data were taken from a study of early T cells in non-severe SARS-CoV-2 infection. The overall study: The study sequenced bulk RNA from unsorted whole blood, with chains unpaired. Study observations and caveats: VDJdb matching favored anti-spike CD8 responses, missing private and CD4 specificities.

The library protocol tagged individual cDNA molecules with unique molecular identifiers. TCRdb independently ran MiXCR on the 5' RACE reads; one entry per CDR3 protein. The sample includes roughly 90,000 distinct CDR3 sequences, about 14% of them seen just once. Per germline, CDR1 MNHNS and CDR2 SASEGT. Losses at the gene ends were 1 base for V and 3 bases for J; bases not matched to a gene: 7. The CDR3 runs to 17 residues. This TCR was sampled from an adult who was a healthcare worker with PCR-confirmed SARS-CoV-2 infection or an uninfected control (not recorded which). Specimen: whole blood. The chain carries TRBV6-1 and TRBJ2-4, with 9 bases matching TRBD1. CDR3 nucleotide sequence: TGTGCCAGCAGTGAAGGTACAGGGGGCCTCGGCAAAAACATTCAGTACTTC. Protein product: CASSEGTGGLGKNIQYF.